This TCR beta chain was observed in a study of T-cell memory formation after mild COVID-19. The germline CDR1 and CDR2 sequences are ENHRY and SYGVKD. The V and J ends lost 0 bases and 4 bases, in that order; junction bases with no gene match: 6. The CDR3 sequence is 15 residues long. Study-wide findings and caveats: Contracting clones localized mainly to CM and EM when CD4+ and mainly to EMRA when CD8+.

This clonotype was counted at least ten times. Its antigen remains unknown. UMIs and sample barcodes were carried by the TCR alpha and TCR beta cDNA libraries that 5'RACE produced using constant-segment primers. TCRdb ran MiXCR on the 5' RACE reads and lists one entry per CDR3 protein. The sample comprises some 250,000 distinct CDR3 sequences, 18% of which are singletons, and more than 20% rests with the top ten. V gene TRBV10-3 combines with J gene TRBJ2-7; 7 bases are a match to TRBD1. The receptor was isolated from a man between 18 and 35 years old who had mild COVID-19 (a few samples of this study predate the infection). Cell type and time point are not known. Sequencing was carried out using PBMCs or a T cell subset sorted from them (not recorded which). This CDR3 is CAISESLDREYEQYF. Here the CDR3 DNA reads TGTGCCATCAGTGAGTCGTTAGACAGGGAATACGAGCAGTACTTC.